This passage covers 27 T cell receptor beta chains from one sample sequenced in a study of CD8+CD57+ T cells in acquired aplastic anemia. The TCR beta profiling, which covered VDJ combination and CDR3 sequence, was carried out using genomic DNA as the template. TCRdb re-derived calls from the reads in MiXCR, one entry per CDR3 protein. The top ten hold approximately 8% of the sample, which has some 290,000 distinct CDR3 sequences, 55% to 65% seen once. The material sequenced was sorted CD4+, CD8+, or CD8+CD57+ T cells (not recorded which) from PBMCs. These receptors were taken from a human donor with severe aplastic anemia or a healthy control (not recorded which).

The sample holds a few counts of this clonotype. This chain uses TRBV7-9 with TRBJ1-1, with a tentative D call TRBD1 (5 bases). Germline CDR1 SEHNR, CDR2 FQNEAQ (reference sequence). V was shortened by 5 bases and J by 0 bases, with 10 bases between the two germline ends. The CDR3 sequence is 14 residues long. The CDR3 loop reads CASSPLTVNTEAFF. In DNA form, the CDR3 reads TGTGCCAGCAGCCCCTTGACAGTGAACACTGAAGCTTTCTTT.

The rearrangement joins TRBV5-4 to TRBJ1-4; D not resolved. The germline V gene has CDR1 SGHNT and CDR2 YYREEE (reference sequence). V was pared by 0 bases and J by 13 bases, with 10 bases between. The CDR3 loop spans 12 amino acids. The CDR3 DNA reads TGTGCCAGCAGCTTGGACGGGAGCGGACTGTTTTTT. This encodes CASSLDGSGLFF.

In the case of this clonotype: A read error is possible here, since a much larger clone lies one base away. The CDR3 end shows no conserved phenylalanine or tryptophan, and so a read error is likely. The CDR3 DNA follows: TGTGCCTGGAGTTTTGGGGGACTAGCGAGAGCCTACGAGCAGTACCTC. This gives the protein CAWSFGGLARAYEQYL. The chain employs TRBV7-2 and TRBJ2-7, with TRBD2 matching 10 bases. Germline trimming cut 11 bases from V and 2 bases from J; bases unmatched to any gene: 15. CDR1 and CDR2 from the germline V gene are SGHTA and FQGNSA. CDR3 length: 16 amino acids.

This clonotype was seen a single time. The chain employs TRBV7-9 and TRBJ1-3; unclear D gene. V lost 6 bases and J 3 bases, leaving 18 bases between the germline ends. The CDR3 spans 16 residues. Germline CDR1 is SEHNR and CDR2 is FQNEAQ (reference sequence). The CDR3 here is CASSPRPSGSGNTIYF. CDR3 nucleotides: TGTGCCAGCAGTCCGAGGCCTAGCGGGAGTGGAAACACCATATATTTT.

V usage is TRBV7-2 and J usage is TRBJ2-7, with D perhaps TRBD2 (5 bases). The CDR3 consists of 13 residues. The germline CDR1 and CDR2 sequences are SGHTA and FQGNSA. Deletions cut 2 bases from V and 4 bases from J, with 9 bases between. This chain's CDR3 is CASSLRRLYEQYF. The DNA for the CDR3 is TGTGCCAGCAGCTTAAGGAGGCTATACGAGCAGTACTTC.

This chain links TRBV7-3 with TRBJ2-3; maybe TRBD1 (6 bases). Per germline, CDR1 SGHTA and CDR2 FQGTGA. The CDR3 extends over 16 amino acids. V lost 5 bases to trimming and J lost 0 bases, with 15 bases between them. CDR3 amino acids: CASSPVLGGSTDTQYF. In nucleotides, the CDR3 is TGTGCCAGCAGCCCAGTCCTAGGGGGTAGCACAGATACGCAGTATTTT.

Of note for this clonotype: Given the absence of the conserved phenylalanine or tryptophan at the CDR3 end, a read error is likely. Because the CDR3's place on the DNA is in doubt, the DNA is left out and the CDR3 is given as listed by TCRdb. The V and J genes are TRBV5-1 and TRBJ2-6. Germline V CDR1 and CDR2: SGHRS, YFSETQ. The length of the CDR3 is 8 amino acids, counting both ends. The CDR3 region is CASSHRTT.

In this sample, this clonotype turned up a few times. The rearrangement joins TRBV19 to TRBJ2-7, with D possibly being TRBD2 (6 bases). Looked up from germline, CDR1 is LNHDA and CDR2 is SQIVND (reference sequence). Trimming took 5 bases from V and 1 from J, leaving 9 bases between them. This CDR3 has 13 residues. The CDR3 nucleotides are TGTGCCAGTAGTGGCGGGGAATCCTACGAGCAGTACTTC. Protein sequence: CASSGGESYEQYF.

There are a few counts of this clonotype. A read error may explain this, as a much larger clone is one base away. The CDR3 is CASSSYGRTEAFF. CDR3 sequence (DNA): TGTGCCAGCAGTTCCTACGGTAGGACAGAAGCTTTCTTT. The chain uses TRBV6-4 and TRBJ1-1, with D possibly TRBD1 on 5 matching bases. Germline CDR1 MRHNA, CDR2 SNTAGT. The ends were cut back, 5 bases at V and 8 bases at J, with 15 bases in the middle. This CDR3 has 13 residues.

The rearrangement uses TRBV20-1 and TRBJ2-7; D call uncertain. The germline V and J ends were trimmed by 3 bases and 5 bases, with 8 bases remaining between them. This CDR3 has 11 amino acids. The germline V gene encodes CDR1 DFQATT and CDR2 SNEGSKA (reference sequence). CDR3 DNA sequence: TGCAGTGCTAGTTTAAGGAACGAGCAGTACTTC. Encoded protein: CSASLRNEQYF.

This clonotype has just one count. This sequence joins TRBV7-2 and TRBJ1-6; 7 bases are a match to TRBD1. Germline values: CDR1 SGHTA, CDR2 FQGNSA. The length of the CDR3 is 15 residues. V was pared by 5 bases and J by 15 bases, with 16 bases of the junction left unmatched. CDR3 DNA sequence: TGTGCCAGCAGCCCCCCCGCAGGGGGGAATGGGCTCCTCCACTTT. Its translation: CASSPPAGGNGLLHF.

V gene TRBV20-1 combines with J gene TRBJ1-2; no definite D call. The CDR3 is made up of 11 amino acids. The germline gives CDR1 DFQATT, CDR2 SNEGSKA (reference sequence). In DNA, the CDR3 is TGCAAGATGTACCTTAAGGGTGGCTACACCTTC. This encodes CKMYLKGGYTF.

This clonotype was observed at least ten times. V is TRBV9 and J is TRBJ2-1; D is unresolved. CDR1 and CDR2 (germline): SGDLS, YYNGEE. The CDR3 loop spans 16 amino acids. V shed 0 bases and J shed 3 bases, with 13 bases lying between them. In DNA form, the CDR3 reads TGTGCCAGCAGCGTAGGGGGAACGTGGGACTACAATGAGCAGTTCTTC. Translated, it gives CASSVGGTWDYNEQFF.

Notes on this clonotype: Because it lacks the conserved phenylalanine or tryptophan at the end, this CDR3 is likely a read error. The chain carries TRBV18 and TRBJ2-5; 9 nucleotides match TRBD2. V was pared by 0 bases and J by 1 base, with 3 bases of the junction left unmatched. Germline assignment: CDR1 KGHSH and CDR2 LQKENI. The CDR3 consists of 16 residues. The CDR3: CASSPPSGGGQETQYL. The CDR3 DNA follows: TGTGCCAGCTCACCACCTAGCGGGGGAGGCCAAGAGACCCAGTACCTC.

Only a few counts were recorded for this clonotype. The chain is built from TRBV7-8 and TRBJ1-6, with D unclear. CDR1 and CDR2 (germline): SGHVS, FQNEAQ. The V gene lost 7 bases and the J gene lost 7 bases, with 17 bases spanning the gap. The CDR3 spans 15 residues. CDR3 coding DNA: TGTGCCAGCACCACCCGTCGTGTCGGGAATTCACCCCTCCACTTT. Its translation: CASTTRRVGNSPLHF.

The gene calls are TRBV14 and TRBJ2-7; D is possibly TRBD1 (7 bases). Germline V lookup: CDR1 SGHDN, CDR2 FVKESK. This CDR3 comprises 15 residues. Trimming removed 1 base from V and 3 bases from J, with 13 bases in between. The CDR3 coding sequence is TGTGCCAGCAGCCAAGGGGCGGGACAGCACTACGAGCAGTACTTC. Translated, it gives CASSQGAGQHYEQYF.

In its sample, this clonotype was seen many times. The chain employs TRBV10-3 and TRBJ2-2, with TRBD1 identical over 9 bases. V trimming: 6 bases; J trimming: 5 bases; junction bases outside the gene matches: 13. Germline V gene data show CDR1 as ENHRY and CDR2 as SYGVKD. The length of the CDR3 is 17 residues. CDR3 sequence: CAISSGTGIGGTGELFF. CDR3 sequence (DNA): TGTGCCATCAGCTCCGGGACAGGGATAGGGGGAACCGGGGAGCTGTTTTTT.

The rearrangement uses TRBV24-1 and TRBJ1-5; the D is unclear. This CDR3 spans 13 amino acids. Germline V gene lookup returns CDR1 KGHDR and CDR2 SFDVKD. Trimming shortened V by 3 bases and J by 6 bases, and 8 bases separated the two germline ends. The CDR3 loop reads CATSDKGSQPQHF. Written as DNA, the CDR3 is TGTGCCACCAGTGATAAGGGCAGTCAGCCCCAGCATTTT.

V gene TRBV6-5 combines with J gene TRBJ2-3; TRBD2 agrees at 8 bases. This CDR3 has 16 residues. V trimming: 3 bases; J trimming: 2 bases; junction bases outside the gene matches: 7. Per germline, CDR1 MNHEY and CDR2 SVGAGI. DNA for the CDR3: TGTGCCAGCAGTTATTGGGCAGCGGGGGCCACAGATACGCAGTATTTT. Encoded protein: CASSYWAAGATDTQYF.

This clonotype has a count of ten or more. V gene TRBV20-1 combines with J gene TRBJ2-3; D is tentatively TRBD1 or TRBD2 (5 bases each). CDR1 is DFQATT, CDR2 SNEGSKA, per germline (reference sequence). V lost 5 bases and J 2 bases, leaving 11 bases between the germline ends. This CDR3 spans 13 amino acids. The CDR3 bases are TGCAGTGCTGGGGCGGGCCACACAGATACGCAGTATTTT. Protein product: CSAGAGHTDTQYF.

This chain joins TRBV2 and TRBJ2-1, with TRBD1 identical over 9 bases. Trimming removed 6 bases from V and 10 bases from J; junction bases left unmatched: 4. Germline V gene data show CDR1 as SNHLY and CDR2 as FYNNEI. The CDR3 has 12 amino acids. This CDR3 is CASRDRGDEQFF. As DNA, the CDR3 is TGTGCCAGCAGAGACAGGGGGGACGAGCAGTTCTTC.

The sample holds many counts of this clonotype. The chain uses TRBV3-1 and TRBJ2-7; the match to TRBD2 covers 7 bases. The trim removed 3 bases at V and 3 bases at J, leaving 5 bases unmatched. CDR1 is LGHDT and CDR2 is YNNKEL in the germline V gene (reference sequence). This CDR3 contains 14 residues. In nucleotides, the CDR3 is TGTGCCAGCAGCCAGGGACTAACAGACTACGAGCAGTACTTC. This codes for CASSQGLTDYEQYF.

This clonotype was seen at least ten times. The CDR3 nucleotides are TGTGCCAGTAGCCCGGACAGGGGGCCTGTCAATGAGCAGTTCTTC. Protein: CASSPDRGPVNEQFF. The rearrangement joins TRBV19 to TRBJ2-1; 11 bases agree with TRBD1. V lost 6 bases and J lost 6; bases outside the gene matches: 7. This CDR3 is built from 15 residues. The germline V gene has CDR1 LNHDA and CDR2 SQIVND (reference sequence).

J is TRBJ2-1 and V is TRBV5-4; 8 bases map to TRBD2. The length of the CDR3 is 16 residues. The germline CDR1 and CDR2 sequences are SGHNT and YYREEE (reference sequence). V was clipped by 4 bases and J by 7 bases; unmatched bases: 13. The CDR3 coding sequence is TGTGCCAGCAGCCCGACCGCCGGGGGGGCAGGTAATGAGCAGTTCTTC. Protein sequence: CASSPTAGGAGNEQFF. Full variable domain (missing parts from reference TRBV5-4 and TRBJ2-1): ETGVTQSPTHLIKTRGQQVTLRCSSQSGHNTVSWYQQALGQGPQFIFQYYREEENGRGNFPPRFSGLQFPNYSSELNVNALELDDSALYLCASSPTAGGAGNEQFFGPGTRLTVL.

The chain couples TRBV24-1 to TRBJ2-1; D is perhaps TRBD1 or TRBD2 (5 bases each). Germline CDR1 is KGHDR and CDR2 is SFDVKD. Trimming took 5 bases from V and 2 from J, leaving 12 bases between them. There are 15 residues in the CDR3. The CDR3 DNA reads TGTGCCACCAGTGTACGGGACGGGCCCTACAATGAGCAGTTCTTC. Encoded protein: CATSVRDGPYNEQFF.

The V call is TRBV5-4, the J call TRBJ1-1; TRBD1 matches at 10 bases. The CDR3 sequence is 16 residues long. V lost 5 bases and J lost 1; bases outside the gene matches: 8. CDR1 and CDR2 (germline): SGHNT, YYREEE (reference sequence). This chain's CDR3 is CASRSDRGLGNTEAFF. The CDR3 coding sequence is TGTGCCAGCAGGAGCGACAGGGGGCTCGGGAACACTGAAGCTTTCTTT.

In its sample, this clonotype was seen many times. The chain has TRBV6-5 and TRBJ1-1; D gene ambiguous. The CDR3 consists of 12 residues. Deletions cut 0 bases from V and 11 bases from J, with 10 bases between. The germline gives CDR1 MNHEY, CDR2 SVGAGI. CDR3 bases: TGTGCCAGCAGTTACTCTGGGGATTGGGCTTTCTTT. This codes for CASSYSGDWAFF.